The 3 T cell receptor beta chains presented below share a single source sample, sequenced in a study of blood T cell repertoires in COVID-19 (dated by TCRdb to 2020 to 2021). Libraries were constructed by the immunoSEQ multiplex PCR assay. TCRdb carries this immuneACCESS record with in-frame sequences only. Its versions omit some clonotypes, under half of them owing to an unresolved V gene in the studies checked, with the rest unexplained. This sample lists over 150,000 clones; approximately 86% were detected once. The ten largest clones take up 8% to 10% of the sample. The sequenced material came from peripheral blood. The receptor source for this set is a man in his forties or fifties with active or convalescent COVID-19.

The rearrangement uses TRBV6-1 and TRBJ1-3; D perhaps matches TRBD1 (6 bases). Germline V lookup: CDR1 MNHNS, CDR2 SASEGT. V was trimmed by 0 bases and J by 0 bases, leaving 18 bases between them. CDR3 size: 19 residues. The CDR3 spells CASSEAPPRGSVSGNTIYF. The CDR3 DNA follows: TGTGCCAGCAGTGAAGCCCCTCCCAGGGGCTCAGTCTCTGGAAACACCATATATTTT.

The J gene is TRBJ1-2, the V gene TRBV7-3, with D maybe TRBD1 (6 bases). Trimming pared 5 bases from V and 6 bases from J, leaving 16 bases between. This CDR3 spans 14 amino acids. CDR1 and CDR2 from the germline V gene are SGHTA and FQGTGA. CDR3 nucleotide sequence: TGTGCCAGCAGCCCACAGGGTACGAATAATGGCTACACCTTC. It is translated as CASSPQGTNNGYTF.

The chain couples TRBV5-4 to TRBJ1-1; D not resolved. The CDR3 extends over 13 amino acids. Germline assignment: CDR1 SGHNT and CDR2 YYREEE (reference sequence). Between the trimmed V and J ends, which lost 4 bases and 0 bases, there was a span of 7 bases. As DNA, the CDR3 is TGTGCCAGCAGCCGGTCCATGAACACTGAAGCTTTCTTT. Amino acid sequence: CASSRSMNTEAFF.